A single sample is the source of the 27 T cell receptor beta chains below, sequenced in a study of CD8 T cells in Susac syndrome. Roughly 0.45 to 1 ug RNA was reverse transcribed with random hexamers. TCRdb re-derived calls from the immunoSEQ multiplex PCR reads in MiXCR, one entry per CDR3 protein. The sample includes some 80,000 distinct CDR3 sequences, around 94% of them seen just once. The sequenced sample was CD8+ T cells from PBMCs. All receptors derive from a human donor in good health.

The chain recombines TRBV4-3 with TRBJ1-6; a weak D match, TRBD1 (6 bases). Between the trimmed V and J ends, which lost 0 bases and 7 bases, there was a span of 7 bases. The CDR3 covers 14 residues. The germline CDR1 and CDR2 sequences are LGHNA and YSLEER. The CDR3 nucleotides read TGCGCCAGCAGCCAAGACAGGGGCAATTCACCCCTCCACTTT. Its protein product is CASSQDRGNSPLHF.

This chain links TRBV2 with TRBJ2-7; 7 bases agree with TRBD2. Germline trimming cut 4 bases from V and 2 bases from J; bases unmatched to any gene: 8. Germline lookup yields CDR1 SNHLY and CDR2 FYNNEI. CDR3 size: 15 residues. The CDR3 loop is CASSVLASGPYEQYV. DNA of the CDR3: TGTGCCAGCAGTGTCTTAGCTAGCGGCCCCTACGAGCAGTACGTC.

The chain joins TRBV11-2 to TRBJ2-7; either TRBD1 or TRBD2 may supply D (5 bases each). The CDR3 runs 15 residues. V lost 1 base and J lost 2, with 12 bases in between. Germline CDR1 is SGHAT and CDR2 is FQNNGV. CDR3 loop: CASSLGRGAAYEQYF. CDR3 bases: TGTGCCAGCAGCTTAGGTAGAGGGGCAGCCTACGAGCAGTACTTC.

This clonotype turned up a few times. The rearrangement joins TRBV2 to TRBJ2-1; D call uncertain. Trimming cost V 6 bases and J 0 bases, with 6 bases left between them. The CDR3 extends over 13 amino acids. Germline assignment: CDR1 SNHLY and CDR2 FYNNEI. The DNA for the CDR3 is TGTGCCAGCAGGGTTAGCTCCTACAATGAGCAGTTCTTC. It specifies CASRVSSYNEQFF.

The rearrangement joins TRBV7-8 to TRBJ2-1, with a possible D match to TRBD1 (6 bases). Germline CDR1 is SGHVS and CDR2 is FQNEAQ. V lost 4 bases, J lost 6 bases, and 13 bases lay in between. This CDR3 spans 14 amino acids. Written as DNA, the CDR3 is TGTGCCAGCAGCTCAGACAGGACGGGCAATGAGCAGTTCTTC. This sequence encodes CASSSDRTGNEQFF.

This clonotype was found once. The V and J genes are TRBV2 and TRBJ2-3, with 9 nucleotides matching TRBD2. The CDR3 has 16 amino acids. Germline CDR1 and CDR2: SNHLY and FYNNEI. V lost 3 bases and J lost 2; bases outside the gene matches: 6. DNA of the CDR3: TGTGCCAGCAGTGATTTGCTAGCGGGACACACAGATACGCAGTATTTT. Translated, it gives CASSDLLAGHTDTQYF.

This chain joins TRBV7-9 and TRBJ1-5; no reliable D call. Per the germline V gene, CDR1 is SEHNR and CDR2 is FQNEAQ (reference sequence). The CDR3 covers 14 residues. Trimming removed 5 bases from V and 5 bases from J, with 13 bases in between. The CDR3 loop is CASSGFRTDQPQHF. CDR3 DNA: TGTGCCAGCAGCGGGTTCAGGACTGATCAGCCCCAGCATTTT.

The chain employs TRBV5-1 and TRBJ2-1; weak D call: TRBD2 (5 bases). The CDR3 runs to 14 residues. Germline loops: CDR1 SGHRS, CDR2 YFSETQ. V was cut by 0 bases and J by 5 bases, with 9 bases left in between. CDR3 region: CASSLVRRDNEQFF. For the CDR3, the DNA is TGCGCCAGCAGCTTGGTTCGGCGGGACAATGAGCAGTTCTTC. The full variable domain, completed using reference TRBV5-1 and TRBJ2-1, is KAGVTQTPRYLIKTRGQQVTLSCSPISGHRSVSWYQQTPGQGLQFLFEYFSETQRNKGNFPGRFSGRQFSNSRSEMNVSTLELGDSALYLCASSLVRRDNEQFFGPGTRLTVL.

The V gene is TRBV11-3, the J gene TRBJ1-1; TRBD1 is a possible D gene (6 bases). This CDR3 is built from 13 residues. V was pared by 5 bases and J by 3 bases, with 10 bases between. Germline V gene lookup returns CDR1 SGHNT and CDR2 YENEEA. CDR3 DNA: TGTGCCAGCAGCCAGGGACACTACACTGAAGCTTTCTTT. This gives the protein CASSQGHYTEAFF.

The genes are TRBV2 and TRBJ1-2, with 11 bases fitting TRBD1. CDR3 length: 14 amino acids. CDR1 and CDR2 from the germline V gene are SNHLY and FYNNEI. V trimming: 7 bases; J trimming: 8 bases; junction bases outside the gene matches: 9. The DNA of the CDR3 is TGTGCCAGCACCCATGGACAGGGGGCAAACGGCTACACCTTC. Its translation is CASTHGQGANGYTF.

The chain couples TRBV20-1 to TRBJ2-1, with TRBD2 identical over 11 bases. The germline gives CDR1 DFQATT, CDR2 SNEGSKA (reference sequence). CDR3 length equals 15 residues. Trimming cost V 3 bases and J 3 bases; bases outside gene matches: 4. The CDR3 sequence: CSARKLAGVYNEQFF. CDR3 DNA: TGCAGTGCTAGGAAACTAGCGGGAGTCTACAATGAGCAGTTCTTC.

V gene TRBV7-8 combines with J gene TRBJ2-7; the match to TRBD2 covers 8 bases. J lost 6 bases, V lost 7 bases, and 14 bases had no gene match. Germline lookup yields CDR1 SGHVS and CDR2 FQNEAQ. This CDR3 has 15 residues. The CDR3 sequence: CASIPGGVVFGEQYF. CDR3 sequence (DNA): TGTGCCAGCATCCCCGGGGGGGTTGTGTTCGGCGAGCAGTACTTC.

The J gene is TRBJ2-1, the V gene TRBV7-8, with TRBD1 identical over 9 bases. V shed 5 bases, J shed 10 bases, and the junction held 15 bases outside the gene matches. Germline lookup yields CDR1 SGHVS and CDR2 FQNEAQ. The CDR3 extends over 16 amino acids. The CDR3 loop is CASSAGQGSALFEQFF. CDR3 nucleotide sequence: TGTGCCAGCAGCGCGGGACAGGGTTCGGCCCTGTTCGAGCAGTTCTTC.

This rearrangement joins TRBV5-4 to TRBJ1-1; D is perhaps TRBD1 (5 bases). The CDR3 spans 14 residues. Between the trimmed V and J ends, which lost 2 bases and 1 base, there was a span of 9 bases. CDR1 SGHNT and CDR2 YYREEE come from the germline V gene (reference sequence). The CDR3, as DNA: TGTGCCAGCAGCTTTGGACAATGGAACACTGAAGCTTTCTTT. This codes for CASSFGQWNTEAFF.

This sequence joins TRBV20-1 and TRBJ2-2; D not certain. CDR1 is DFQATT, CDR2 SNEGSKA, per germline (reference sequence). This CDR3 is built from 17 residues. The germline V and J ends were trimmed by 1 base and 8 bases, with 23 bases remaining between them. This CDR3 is CSARVLGTGSATGELFF. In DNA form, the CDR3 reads TGCAGTGCTAGAGTCCTAGGCACCGGGTCCGCCACAGGGGAGCTGTTTTTT.

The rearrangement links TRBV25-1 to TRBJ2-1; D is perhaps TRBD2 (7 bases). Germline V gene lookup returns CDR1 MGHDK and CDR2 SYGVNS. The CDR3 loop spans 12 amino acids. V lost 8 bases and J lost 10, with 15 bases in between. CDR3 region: CASGGEGQEQFF. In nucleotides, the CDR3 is TGTGCCAGCGGGGGGGAAGGACAGGAGCAGTTCTTC.

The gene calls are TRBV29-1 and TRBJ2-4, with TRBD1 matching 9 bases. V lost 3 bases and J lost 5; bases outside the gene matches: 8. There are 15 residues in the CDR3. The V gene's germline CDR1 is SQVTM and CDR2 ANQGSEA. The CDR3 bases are TGCAGCGTTGATTATGGAGACAGGGGGGAAAACATTCAGTACTTC. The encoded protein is CSVDYGDRGENIQYF.

The CDR3 reads CASSPSGHGNSPLHF. The CDR3 bases are TGTGCCAGCAGCCCATCGGGACACGGAAATTCACCCCTCCACTTT. V usage is TRBV7-9 and J usage is TRBJ1-6; the D gene is possibly TRBD1 (6 bases). Between the trimmed V and J ends, which lost 5 bases and 7 bases, there was a span of 15 bases. The CDR3 is 15 residues long. Germline V gives CDR1 SEHNR, CDR2 FQNEAQ (reference sequence).

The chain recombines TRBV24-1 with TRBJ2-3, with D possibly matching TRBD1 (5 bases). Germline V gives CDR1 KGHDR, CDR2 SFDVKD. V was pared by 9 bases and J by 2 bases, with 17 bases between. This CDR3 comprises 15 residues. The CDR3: CATGHQGLTTDTQYF. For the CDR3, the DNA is TGTGCCACCGGCCATCAGGGCCTGACCACAGATACGCAGTATTTT.

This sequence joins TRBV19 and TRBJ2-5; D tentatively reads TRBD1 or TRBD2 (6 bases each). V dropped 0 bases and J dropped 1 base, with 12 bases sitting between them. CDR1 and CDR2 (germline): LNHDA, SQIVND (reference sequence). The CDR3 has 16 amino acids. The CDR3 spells CASSIDYWGAQETQYF. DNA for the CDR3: TGTGCCAGTAGTATAGATTACTGGGGGGCCCAAGAGACCCAGTACTTC.

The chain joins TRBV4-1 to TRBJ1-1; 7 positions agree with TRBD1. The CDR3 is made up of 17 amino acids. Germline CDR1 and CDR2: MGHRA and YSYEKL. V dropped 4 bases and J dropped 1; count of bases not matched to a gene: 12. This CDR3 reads CASSLKDSPGGNTEAFF. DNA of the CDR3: TGCGCCAGCAGCCTGAAAGACAGTCCAGGGGGGAACACTGAAGCTTTCTTT.

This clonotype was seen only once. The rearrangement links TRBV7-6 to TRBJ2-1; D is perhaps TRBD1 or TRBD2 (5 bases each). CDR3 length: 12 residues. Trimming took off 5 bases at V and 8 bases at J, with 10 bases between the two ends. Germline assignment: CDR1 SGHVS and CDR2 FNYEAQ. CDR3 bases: TGTGCCAGCAGCCGAGTGGGGGATGAGCAGTTCTTC. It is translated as CASSRVGDEQFF.

The CDR3 region has the DNA TGTGCCACCAGCAGAGATAGGTACTCTGGAAACACCATATATTTT. Translating gives CATSRDRYSGNTIYF. This chain uses TRBV15 with TRBJ1-3; D is uncertain. Trimming pared 0 bases from V and 0 bases from J, leaving 6 bases between. CDR3 length equals 15 residues. Germline CDR1 reads LNHNV; CDR2 reads YYDKDF (reference sequence). Full variable domain (missing parts from reference TRBV15 and TRBJ1-3): DAMVIQNPRYQVTQFGKPVTLSCSQTLNHNVMYWYQQKSSQAPKLLFHYYDKDFNNEADTPDNFQSRRPNTSFCFLDIRSPGLGDTAMYLCATSRDRYSGNTIYFGEGSWLTVV.

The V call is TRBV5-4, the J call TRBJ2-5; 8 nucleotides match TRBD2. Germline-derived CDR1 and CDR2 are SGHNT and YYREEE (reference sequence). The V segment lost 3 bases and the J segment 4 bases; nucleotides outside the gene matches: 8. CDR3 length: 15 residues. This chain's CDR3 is CASSWGASGSETQYF. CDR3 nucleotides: TGTGCCAGCAGCTGGGGGGCTAGCGGGTCAGAGACCCAGTACTTC.

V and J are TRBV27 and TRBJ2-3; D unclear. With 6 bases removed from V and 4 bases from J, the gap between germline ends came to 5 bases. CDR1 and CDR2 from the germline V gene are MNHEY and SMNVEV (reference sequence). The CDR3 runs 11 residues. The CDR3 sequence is CASRLADTQYF. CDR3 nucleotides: TGTGCCAGCAGACTGGCAGATACGCAGTATTTT.

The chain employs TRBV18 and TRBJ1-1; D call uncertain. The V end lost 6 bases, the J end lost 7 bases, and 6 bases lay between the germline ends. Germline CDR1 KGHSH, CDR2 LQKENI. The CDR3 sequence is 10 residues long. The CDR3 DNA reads TGTGCCAGCTCGCCGAATGAAGCTTTCTTT. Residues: CASSPNEAFF.

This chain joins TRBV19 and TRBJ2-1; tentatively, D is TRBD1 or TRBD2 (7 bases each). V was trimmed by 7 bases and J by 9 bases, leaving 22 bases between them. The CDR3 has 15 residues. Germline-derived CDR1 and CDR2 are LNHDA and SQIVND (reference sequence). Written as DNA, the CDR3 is TGTGCCAGTAATCCTTCAGGGGGAGGGCCCAGTGAGCAGTTCTTC. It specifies CASNPSGGGPSEQFF.